One TCR beta chain is described in this entry. This specimen belongs to a study of blood T cell repertoires in COVID-19. Original analysis: Reference gene primer amplification yielded estimated nucleated cell counts. TCRdb keeps only in-frame clones here, not all; method: immunoSEQ multiplex PCR. V and J calls and clone size are copied from that table; D and trimming were computed from the DNA. The sample lists about 260,000 clones, roughly nine tenths occurring once. V lost 1 base, J lost 9 bases, and 7 bases stayed unmatched. The germline gives CDR1 SGHAT, CDR2 FQNNGV. The CDR3 contains 15 residues. The chain is built from TRBV11-2 and TRBJ2-1, with 9 bases matching TRBD2. What was sequenced was peripheral blood. This TCR was recovered from a woman in her 50s who had recovered from COVID-19. The CDR3 DNA reads TGTGCCAGCAGCTTAGGTGCTAGCGGGGTCTTTGAGCAGTTCTTC. Protein: CASSLGASGVFEQFF. The full variable domain, completed using reference TRBV11-2 and TRBJ2-1, is EAGVAQSPRYKIIEKRQSVAFWCNPISGHATLYWYQQILGQGPKLLIQFQNNGVVDDSQLPKDRFSAERLKGVDSTLKIQPAKLEDSAVYLCASSLGASGVFEQFFGPGTRLTVL.